The present T cell receptor beta chain was sequenced within a study of OX40 agonist ivuxolimab in advanced cancers. In the study overall: Across the patients, intravenous ivuxolimab was delivered every 2 weeks at 0.01 to 10 mg/kg. Earlier anti-PD-1, anti-PD-L1 or anti-CTLA-4 therapy was permitted; about 44% had received some.

Notes on this clone: Its antigen remains unknown.

The assay was immunoSEQ multiplex PCR, and TCRdb's table has in-frame clones only and misses some. The top ten clones hold roughly 7.5% of a sample with 35,000 to 40,000 clones, 82% of them seen once. Germline values: CDR1 SGHTA, CDR2 FQGNSA. The CDR3 is made up of 15 amino acids. Regarding the study as a whole: Antigen specificity of clonally expanded peripheral T cells was not established.

The source was CD4+ or CD8+ T cells sorted from blood, collected in a trial of the OX40 agonist ivuxolimab. The sequence came from an adult with an advanced solid tumor such as melanoma, head and neck, liver or kidney cancer. This rearrangement joins TRBV7-2 to TRBJ2-5; unclear D gene. The DNA end lines up better with TRBJ2-7; the J call may be wrong. CDR3 residues: CASSPSAALSYEQYF. The CDR3 DNA sequence: TGTGCCAGCAGCCCCTCGGCGGCCCTCTCCTACGAGCAGTACTTC.